This T cell receptor (beta chain) was recorded in a study of monozygotic twins with inflammatory bowel disease (dated by TCRdb to between 2019 and 2020). Concerning the study at large: The full study comprised 28 monozygotic twin pairs: nine German pairs (four IBD-concordant, five IBD-discordant) and 19 IBD-discordant Danish pairs. Disease-associated traits were sought mainly through comparisons between IBD patients and their genetically identical healthy co-twins within discordant pairs. Each individual had, on average, about 151 000 unique TCRalpha sequences and 181 000 unique TCRbeta sequences available for analysis. Findings and caveats that apply to the study as a whole: A decrease in TCRbeta repertoire diversity, as measured by inverse Simpson index, was observed in IBD patients compared with their healthy co-twins. Differing immunosuppressive treatments among patients may have added background noise and inter-individual variability to the repertoires. Repertoire similarity did not differ between concordant and discordant twins, possibly due to limited statistical power. No single strong signal or clonotype linked to IBD turned up in the results, so the idea that one exists was not supported. Distinction between different T cell subtypes could not be achieved in the analysis. IBD patients shared fewer clonotypes with other individuals than healthy twins did, most markedly in patients showing signs of disease activity.

Library generation was performed with 5' RACE. Each TCR library was prepared from roughly 3.5 ug of total RNA. For each sample, cDNA was synthesized in eight separate reactions using SMARTScribe reverse transcriptase. Unique molecular identifiers containing a 6-nucleotide sample barcode were introduced through template switching during cDNA synthesis. TCRalpha and TCRbeta cDNA was amplified in two nested PCRs of 16 and 9 cycles, and bead purification was carried out after each PCR. Before amplification, cDNA was treated with uracil DNA-glycosylase and purified using the QIAquick PCR purification kit. The second PCR was the step at which Illumina TruSeq-compatible adapters and sample-specific barcodes were added. TapeStation and Qubit were used to check library quality and concentration, and roughly 4.6 ng of each library was pooled. Sequencing of the pooled libraries was done on an Illumina HiSeq2500 single-index Rapid Run using custom sequencing primers and 2 x 100 bp reads. As for how the authors treated the data: MiGEC version 1.2.6 was used for UMI-based consensus assembly, which corrected PCR and sequencing errors. V(D)J alignment, clonotype assembly and CDR3 extraction were performed with MiXCR version 2.1.1. To normalise gene usage, clonotype sharing and MAIT/NKT TCR abundance, the top 1000, 10 000 and 20 000 clonotypes in each sample were analysed. After downsampling to 27 000 UMIs, diversity was calculated as the inverse Simpson index using the vegan R package. Statistical testing used paired Mann-Whitney U tests on the discordant twin pairs and applied Benjamini-Hochberg correction for multiple testing. Through TCRdb reprocessing, the reads give one entry per CDR3 protein sequence; DNA is omitted. TCRdb's processing, not the study's, gives the V and J calls here. The sample table holds approximately 330,000 distinct CDR3 sequences. 2% to 2.5% of the sample is held by the ten biggest clonotypes.

Note on this clonotype: Its antigen remains unidentified.

The CDR3 numbers 15 residues from cysteine through phenylalanine. No nucleotide data were recorded. CDR1 SEHNR and CDR2 FQNEAQ are derived from the germline V gene (reference sequence). From each donor, a roughly 2.4 ml peripheral blood sample was collected into PAXgene tubes and kept at -80 degrees C. Total RNA was isolated from whole blood with the PAXgene blood miRNA kit on an automated QIAcube, without T cell sorting. Deep TCRalpha and TCRbeta repertoire profiling with unique molecular barcoding was performed on peripheral blood of monozygotic twin pairs concordant or discordant for inflammatory bowel disease. For every twin pair, smoking habits were documented, and each individual was categorised as a current, former or never smoker.

The chain is made from TRBV7-9 and TRBJ1-5; TCRdb calls TRBD1, which cannot be checked without DNA. The sample was blood. This receptor was taken from a human donor with ulcerative colitis or Crohn's disease, or a healthy co-twin of an affected twin (not recorded which). The CDR3 reads as follows: CASSQAAGGNQPQHF. With the rest looked up from the reference TRBV7-9 and TRBJ1-5 genes rather than sequenced, the full variable domain is DTGVSQNPRHKITKRGQNVTFRCDPISEHNRLYWYRQTLGQGPEFLTYFQNEAQLEKSRLLSDRFSAERPKGSFSTLEIQRTEQGDSAMYLCASSQAAGGNQPQHFGDGTRLSIL.